The 16 T cell receptor beta chains reported below all come from one sample, sequenced in a study of metastatic and nonmetastatic thyroid tumors. Each patient came to thyroid surgery without any prior treatment (of any kind). TCRdb re-called clones from the PCR reads using MiXCR. The sample carries approximately 41,000 clones, less than 25% recorded once. The sample taken for sequencing was tumor tissue. The receptors shown here come from a female donor with papillary thyroid cancer or a benign thyroid nodule (not recorded which). Some clones in this sample may be carry-over from other donors' samples.

This clone was seen a few times. Since a much larger clone is just one base distant, this may be a read error. Within the sample, other DNA sequences also encode this same CDR3. The chain links TRBV24-1 to TRBJ2-3; 9 nucleotides line up with TRBD2. V gave up 3 bases and J gave up 4 bases; unmatched junction bases: 7. Germline CDR1 KGHDR, CDR2 SFDVKD. There are 16 residues in the CDR3. The CDR3 here is CATSDPGLAGADTQYF. The CDR3 DNA sequence: TGTGCCACCAGTGATCCGGGACTAGCAGGAGCAGATACGCAGTATTTT.

This chain links TRBV20-1 with TRBJ2-1; 13 bases are a match to TRBD2. After removal of 5 bases from V and 9 bases from J, the junction contained 13 bases not matched to a gene. Germline lookup yields CDR1 DFQATT and CDR2 SNEGSKA (reference sequence). The CDR3 extends over 16 amino acids. The CDR3, as DNA: TGCAGTGCTCCCGGACTAGCGGGAGCCCCACGGGGTGAGCAGTTCTTC. It codes for CSAPGLAGAPRGEQFF.

This clone was seen repeatedly, ten times or more. The V call is TRBV20-1, the J call TRBJ2-3, with 8 bases identical to TRBD1. Germline V lookup: CDR1 DFQATT, CDR2 SNEGSKA (reference sequence). The CDR3 sequence is 15 residues long. The V segment lost 5 bases and the J segment 1 base; nucleotides outside the gene matches: 8. CDR3 residues: CSAPRQGTGTDTQYF. The CDR3 region has the DNA TGCAGTGCTCCGAGACAGGGGACAGGCACAGATACGCAGTATTTT.

This clone appeared many times. The chain has TRBV6-1 and TRBJ1-4; no clear D. CDR1 is MNHNS and CDR2 is SASEGT in the germline V gene. CDR3 length: 15 amino acids. V was clipped by 5 bases and J by 8 bases, with 18 bases between them. The DNA for the CDR3 is TGTGCCAGCAGTCGTAACAGCCTTATATTAGAAAAACTGTTTTTT. As protein: CASSRNSLILEKLFF.

The chain couples TRBV9 to TRBJ1-6; no reliable D call. The CDR3 runs 13 residues. V was pared by 0 bases and J by 8 bases, with 6 bases between. Germline loops: CDR1 SGDLS, CDR2 YYNGEE. For the CDR3, the DNA is TGTGCCAGCAGCGTAGCGGCTGATTCACCCCTCCACTTT. The encoded protein is CASSVAADSPLHF.

V and J are TRBV3-1 and TRBJ2-1, with TRBD2 identical over 10 bases. The CDR3 spans 17 residues. V was pared by 1 base and J by 8 bases, with 11 bases of the junction left unmatched. Germline assignment: CDR1 LGHDT and CDR2 YNNKEL (reference sequence). The CDR3 reads CASSQVGDSGGCDEQFF. The CDR3 DNA is TGTGCCAGCAGCCAAGTGGGGGATAGCGGGGGGTGCGATGAGCAGTTCTTC.

This clone was observed many times. This chain joins TRBV6-1 and TRBJ2-7, with a possible D match to TRBD1 (6 bases). This CDR3 spans 15 amino acids. V lost 4 bases to trimming and J lost 3 bases, with 16 bases between them. Germline V gene data show CDR1 as MNHNS and CDR2 as SASEGT. DNA for the CDR3: TGTGCCAGCAGTGTAACTACAGGGATCGTCTACGAGCAGTACTTC. Its translation is CASSVTTGIVYEQYF.

This clone appeared many times. The chain carries TRBV19 and TRBJ1-5, with D possibly being TRBD1 (5 bases). There are 16 residues in the CDR3. V lost 7 bases and J lost 3, with 19 bases in between. From germline, CDR1 is LNHDA and CDR2 SQIVND (reference sequence). The CDR3 DNA reads as TGTGCCAGTAACCCTAACCGGGGCCGCTACAATCAGCCCCAGCATTTT. Encoded protein: CASNPNRGRYNQPQHF.

By share of the sample, this clone is medium-sized (0.01 to 0.1%). The chain recombines TRBV19 with TRBJ2-7, with no clear D. With 1 base removed from V and 7 bases from J, the gap between germline ends came to 11 bases. The CDR3 covers 13 residues. CDR1 is LNHDA, CDR2 SQIVND, per germline (reference sequence). CDR3 DNA sequence: TGTGCCAGTAGTATAGTTTCATTCGGGGAGCAGTACTTC. It translates to CASSIVSFGEQYF.

This clone was counted at least ten times. The rearrangement links TRBV25-1 to TRBJ1-2, with D possibly TRBD1 on 5 matching bases. This CDR3 region has 13 residues. V lost 4 bases and J 5 bases, leaving 11 bases between the germline ends. Germline CDR1 and CDR2: MGHDK and SYGVNS. CDR3 nucleotides: TGTGCCAGCAGTGTCATGGGGGGGTATGGCTACACCTTC. Protein sequence: CASSVMGGYGYTF.

This rearrangement joins TRBV20-1 to TRBJ2-7, with D possibly TRBD2 on 6 matching bases. The CDR3 spans 13 residues. V dropped 3 bases and J dropped 2 bases, with 11 bases sitting between them. CDR1 and CDR2 from the germline V gene are DFQATT and SNEGSKA (reference sequence). CDR3 residues: CSASLGRTYEQYF. The CDR3 nucleotides are TGCAGTGCTAGCTTGGGGAGGACCTACGAGCAGTACTTC.

The chain employs TRBV27 and TRBJ2-3; perhaps D is TRBD1 or TRBD2 (5 bases each). CDR1 MNHEY and CDR2 SMNVEV come from the germline V gene (reference sequence). V was shortened by 1 base and J by 6 bases, with 14 bases between the two germline ends. The CDR3 sequence is 15 residues long. CDR3 in amino acids: CASSLFGGIGDTQYF. CDR3 coding DNA: TGTGCCAGCAGTTTATTTGGGGGAATAGGGGATACGCAGTATTTT.

J is TRBJ2-7 and V is TRBV6-1; D tentatively reads TRBD1 or TRBD2 (5 bases each). V lost 6 bases and J 3 bases, leaving 12 bases between the germline ends. Germline assignment: CDR1 MNHNS and CDR2 SASEGT. The CDR3 is 13 amino acids. CDR3 region: CASRRERGYEQYF. CDR3 DNA: TGTGCCAGCAGACGGGAAAGGGGCTACGAGCAGTACTTC.

The chain employs TRBV20-1 and TRBJ2-4; D not certain. Germline V CDR1 and CDR2: DFQATT, SNEGSKA (reference sequence). The CDR3 is made up of 14 amino acids. V was cut by 0 bases and J by 6 bases, with 12 bases left in between. CDR3 in amino acids: CSARDGGFGNIQYF. The CDR3 nucleotides are TGCAGTGCTAGAGATGGTGGATTCGGAAACATTCAGTACTTC.

This clone was detected ten times or more. V gene TRBV7-9 combines with J gene TRBJ2-5, with D hard to call. The CDR3 contains 12 residues. The ends were cut back, 2 bases at V and 5 bases at J, with 6 bases in the middle. Germline V gene sequence: CDR1 SEHNR, CDR2 FQNEAQ (reference sequence). Written as DNA, the CDR3 is TGTGCCAGCAGCTTATTCGGGGAGACCCAGTACTTC. Translated: CASSLFGETQYF.

V gene TRBV5-8 combines with J gene TRBJ2-7, with D tentatively TRBD1 or TRBD2 (7 bases each). Germline V CDR1 and CDR2: SGHTS, YDEGEE. Trimming took 1 base from V and 3 from J, leaving 14 bases between them. This CDR3 spans 15 amino acids. The CDR3 sequence: CASSLLQGGIYEQYF. In DNA form, the CDR3 reads TGTGCCAGCAGCTTGTTGCAGGGGGGGATCTACGAGCAGTACTTC.